What follows is one TCR beta chain and its context. The data were taken from a study of control samples from healthy donors and cancer patients. The germline V gene encodes CDR1 SGHAT and CDR2 FQNNGV. V was trimmed by 4 bases and J by 3 bases, leaving 14 bases between them. This CDR3 contains 15 residues. Only in-frame clones appear in the TCRdb table, and some are missing; sequencing was by immunoSEQ multiplex PCR. The table has about 150,000 clones, 94% seen once. The specimen sequenced was blood. V is TRBV11-2 and J is TRBJ2-3; a weak D match, TRBD1 (6 bases). The TCR was taken from a man in his forties in good health. CDR3 protein: CASSSPGVGTDTQYF. CDR3 in DNA: TGTGCCAGCAGCTCCCCAGGGGTGGGGACAGATACGCAGTATTTT.